This TCR beta chain was sequenced in a study of shared clonotypes between healthy human individuals. Study-wide background: Three plates were used per donor for CD4 naive, three for CD4 memory, two for CD8 naive and one for CD8 memory.

Produced via immunoSEQ multiplex PCR; TCRdb's table is partial and in-frame only. The sample contains more than 850,000 clones, about 84% of which appear only once. V lost 0 bases and J lost 4; bases outside the gene matches: 4. The CDR3 has 15 amino acids. Germline-derived CDR1 and CDR2 are SGHKS and YYEKEE (reference sequence). This receptor was identified in a man younger than 35 in good health. Some clones in this sample may be carry-over from other donors' samples. The chain is built from TRBV5-5 and TRBJ2-1; 7 positions agree with TRBD1. The sequenced sample consisted of memory CD4+ T cells from PBMCs. Regarding subset: CD45RA-negative fraction. CDR3 nucleotides: TGTGCCAGCAGCTTGGCCGGACAGGTTTACAATGAGCAGTTCTTC. Translated: CASSLAGQVYNEQFF.